This TCR beta chain was captured by sequencing in a study of cytomegalovirus exposure and HLA in healthy donors. Study outcomes and limitations: A later analysis reported that several of the most significant clusters appeared to be linked to common viral pathogens, among them Epstein-Barr virus. Some TCR beta chains (164 of them) were listed as cytomegalovirus-associated.

While unrecorded immune exposures were likely, the donors were nominally healthy when sampled. CDR3 length equals 15 residues. Germline V gene lookup returns CDR1 SGHAT and CDR2 FQDESV (reference sequence). V lost 3 bases, J lost 3 bases, and 14 bases lay in between. Primers for the PCR totalled 60 Vbeta and 13 Jbeta. Only in-frame clones appear in the TCRdb table, and some are missing; sequencing was by immunoSEQ multiplex PCR. This table holds some 130,000 clones, 75% to 80% found once. In regard to this clone: What it binds is not known.

This TCR was recovered from a man aged 30 to 39 in good health and CMV-seronegative. V is TRBV11-1 and J is TRBJ1-2, with a tentative D call TRBD1 (5 bases). Specimen: PBMCs. The DNA for the CDR3 is TGTGCCAGCAGCTTTTTTTTGGGGCTGGACTATGGCTACACCTTC. Its translation: CASSFFLGLDYGYTF.